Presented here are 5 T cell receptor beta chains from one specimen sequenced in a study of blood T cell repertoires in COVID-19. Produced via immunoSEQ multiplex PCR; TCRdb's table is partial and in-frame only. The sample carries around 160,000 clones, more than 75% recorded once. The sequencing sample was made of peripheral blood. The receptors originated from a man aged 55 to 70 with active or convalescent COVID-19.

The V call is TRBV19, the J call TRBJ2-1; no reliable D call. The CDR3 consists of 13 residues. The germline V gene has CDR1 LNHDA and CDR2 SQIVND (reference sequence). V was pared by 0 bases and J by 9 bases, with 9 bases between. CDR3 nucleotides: TGTGCCAGTAGTATAGAACAAGAGGTTGAGCAGTTCTTC. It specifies CASSIEQEVEQFF.

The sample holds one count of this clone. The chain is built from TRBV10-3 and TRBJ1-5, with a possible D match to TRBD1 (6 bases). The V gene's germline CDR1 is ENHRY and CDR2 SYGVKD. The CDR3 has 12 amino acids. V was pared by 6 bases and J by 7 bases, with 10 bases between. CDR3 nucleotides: TGTGCCATCAGCCGGACAGACCAGCCCCAGCATTTT. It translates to CAISRTDQPQHF.

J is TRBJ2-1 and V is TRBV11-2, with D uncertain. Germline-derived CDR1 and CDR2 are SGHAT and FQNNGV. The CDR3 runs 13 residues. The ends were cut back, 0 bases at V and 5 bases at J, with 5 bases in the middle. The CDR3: CASSLDRNNEQFF. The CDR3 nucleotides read TGTGCCAGCAGCTTAGACAGGAACAATGAGCAGTTCTTC.

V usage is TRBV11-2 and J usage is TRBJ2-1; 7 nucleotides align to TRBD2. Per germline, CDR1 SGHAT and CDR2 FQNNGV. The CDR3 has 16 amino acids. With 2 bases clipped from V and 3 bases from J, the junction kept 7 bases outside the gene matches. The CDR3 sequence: CASSLRGGRVYNEQFF. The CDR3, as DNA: TGTGCCAGCAGCTTAAGAGGTGGGAGGGTCTACAATGAGCAGTTCTTC.

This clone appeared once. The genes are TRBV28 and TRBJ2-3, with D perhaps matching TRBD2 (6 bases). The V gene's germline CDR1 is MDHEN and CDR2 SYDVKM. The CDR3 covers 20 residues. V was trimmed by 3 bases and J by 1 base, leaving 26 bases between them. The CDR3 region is CASSFLGGSRGTRGTDTQYF. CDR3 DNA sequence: TGTGCCAGCAGTTTTTTGGGGGGATCAAGAGGGACCCGGGGCACAGATACGCAGTATTTT.